The rows below give T cell receptor beta chains drawn from one sample of a study of identical twins. MiXCR, applied by TCRdb to the 5' RACE reads, yields one record per CDR3 protein. The sample lists about 200,000 distinct CDR3 sequences, over 9.5% occurring once. The specimen was memory T cells sorted from blood. Receptors originate from a man aged 50-59 years in good health. Both conserved end residues are part of each CDR3. Each record gives: J gene, D gene, V gene, clone size, CDR3 protein, CDR3 DNA. A D gene is named only where the DNA matches it firmly. A clone size is listed for some rows: how often the clone was seen (once, few, many), or a class if it is expanded.

j_gene: TRBJ2-2
d_gene: -
v_gene: TRBV11-2
abundance: -
CDR3aa: CASSPVPGGELFF
CDR3nt: TGTGCCAGCAGCCCCGTCCCGGGCGGGGAGCTGTTTTTT

j_gene: TRBJ2-1
d_gene: -
v_gene: TRBV6-5
abundance: -
CDR3aa: CASSSVGTDRPFF
CDR3nt: TGTGCCAGCAGTTCAGTAGGGACCGACCGGCCGTTCTTC

j_gene: TRBJ2-7
d_gene: -
v_gene: TRBV12-3/TRBV12-4
abundance: few
CDR3aa: CASSVSSYEQYF
CDR3nt: TGTGCCAGCAGTGTGAGCTCCTACGAGCAGTACTTC

j_gene: TRBJ2-7
d_gene: TRBD1
v_gene: TRBV20-1
abundance: -
CDR3aa: CSAEDRVKYEQYF
CDR3nt: TGCAGTGCTGAGGACAGGGTTAAATACGAGCAGTACTTC

j_gene: TRBJ1-1
d_gene: -
v_gene: TRBV6-5
abundance: -
CDR3aa: CASSYSRGNSDTEAFF
CDR3nt: TGTGCCAGCAGTTACTCGAGGGGCAATAGCGACACTGAAGCTTTCTTT

j_gene: TRBJ2-2
d_gene: -
v_gene: TRBV3-1
abundance: -
CDR3aa: CASSRREPPGELFF
CDR3nt: TGTGCCAGCAGCCGCCGGGAGCCCCCCGGGGAGCTGTTTTTT

j_gene: TRBJ2-1
d_gene: TRBD2
v_gene: TRBV9
abundance: few
CDR3aa: CASSQRTSANNEQFF
CDR3nt: TGTGCCAGCAGCCAGAGGACTAGCGCAAACAATGAGCAGTTCTTC

j_gene: TRBJ1-4
d_gene: -
v_gene: TRBV7-2
abundance: few
CDR3aa: CASSLQGRTSTNEKLFF
CDR3nt: TGTGCCAGCAGCTTGCAGGGGAGGACCTCAACTAATGAAAAACTGTTTTTT

j_gene: TRBJ2-5
d_gene: TRBD2
v_gene: TRBV27
abundance: many
CDR3aa: CASSSLVATAGGTETQYF
CDR3nt: TGTGCCAGCAGTTCCCTGGTGGCTACAGCGGGAGGGACGGAGACCCAGTACTTC

j_gene: TRBJ1-5
d_gene: TRBD1
v_gene: TRBV19
abundance: few
CDR3aa: CASCQQTGVGNQPQHF
CDR3nt: TGTGCCAGTTGCCAACAGACAGGGGTAGGCAATCAGCCCCAGCATTTT

j_gene: TRBJ2-7
d_gene: -
v_gene: TRBV30
abundance: -
CDR3aa: CAWSVWSLGTATYEQYF
CDR3nt: TGTGCCTGGAGTGTCTGGTCGCTCGGGACGGCGACCTACGAGCAGTACTTC

j_gene: TRBJ1-1
d_gene: -
v_gene: TRBV5-5
abundance: -
CDR3aa: CASSQSPRPEAFF
CDR3nt: TGTGCCAGCAGCCAGTCCCCCCGGCCTGAAGCTTTCTTT

j_gene: TRBJ2-3
d_gene: -
v_gene: TRBV28
abundance: many
CDR3aa: CASSYGSTDTQYF
CDR3nt: TGTGCCAGCAGTTACGGGAGCACAGATACGCAGTATTTT

j_gene: TRBJ2-3
d_gene: TRBD2
v_gene: TRBV10-3
abundance: few
CDR3aa: CAISELGGRATDTQYF
CDR3nt: TGTGCCATCAGTGAGTTGGGCGGGAGGGCCACAGATACGCAGTATTTT

j_gene: TRBJ1-5
d_gene: TRBD1
v_gene: TRBV7-9
abundance: -
CDR3aa: CASSPLLGGSQPQHF
CDR3nt: TGTGCCAGCAGCCCCCTTCTAGGGGGCAGTCAGCCCCAGCATTTT

j_gene: TRBJ2-5
d_gene: -
v_gene: TRBV2
abundance: many
CDR3aa: CASSDWDTETQYF
CDR3nt: TGTGCCAGCAGTGATTGGGACACGGAGACCCAGTACTTC

j_gene: TRBJ1-1
d_gene: -
v_gene: TRBV20-1
abundance: -
CDR3aa: CSVRQSNTEAFF
CDR3nt: TGCAGTGTACGACAGTCGAACACTGAAGCTTTCTTT

j_gene: TRBJ2-3
d_gene: -
v_gene: TRBV11-3
abundance: few
CDR3aa: CASSLEGDTDTQYF
CDR3nt: TGTGCCAGCAGCTTAGAGGGGGACACAGATACGCAGTATTTT

j_gene: TRBJ2-1
d_gene: -
v_gene: TRBV2
abundance: few
CDR3aa: CASSREVSSYNEQFF
CDR3nt: TGTGCCAGCAGTAGGGAGGTGAGCTCCTACAATGAGCAGTTCTTC

j_gene: TRBJ1-2
d_gene: TRBD1
v_gene: TRBV7-2
abundance: -
CDR3aa: CASSSRTGDNGYTF
CDR3nt: TGTGCCAGCAGCTCACGAACAGGGGACAATGGCTACACCTTC

j_gene: TRBJ2-1
d_gene: TRBD1
v_gene: TRBV7-2
abundance: few
CDR3aa: CASSLDQGAYNEQFF
CDR3nt: TGTGCCAGCAGCTTAGACCAGGGGGCCTACAATGAGCAGTTCTTC

j_gene: TRBJ2-3
d_gene: -
v_gene: TRBV15
abundance: -
CDR3aa: CATSRGGRLATDTQYF
CDR3nt: TGTGCCACCAGCAGAGGGGGTCGGCTAGCGACAGATACGCAGTATTTT

j_gene: TRBJ2-5
d_gene: -
v_gene: TRBV2
abundance: -
CDR3aa: CASSETGTSGTQYF
CDR3nt: TGTGCCAGCAGTGAGACAGGCACCTCCGGGACCCAGTACTTC

j_gene: TRBJ2-1
d_gene: TRBD1
v_gene: TRBV18
abundance: many
CDR3aa: CASSTRTGGDEQFF
CDR3nt: TGTGCCAGCTCAACAAGAACAGGGGGCGATGAGCAGTTCTTC

j_gene: TRBJ1-3
d_gene: -
v_gene: TRBV12-3/TRBV12-4
abundance: -
CDR3aa: CASSQSPSRNTIYF
CDR3nt: TGTGCCAGCAGCCAATCCCCGAGTAGAAACACCATATATTTT

j_gene: TRBJ2-2
d_gene: -
v_gene: TRBV6-2/TRBV6-3
abundance: many
CDR3aa: CASSLLDGANTGELFF
CDR3nt: TGTGCCAGCAGTTTGTTGGACGGCGCGAACACCGGGGAGCTGTTTTTT

j_gene: TRBJ2-1
d_gene: TRBD2
v_gene: TRBV28
abundance: many
CDR3aa: CASRNGLAGSNEQFF
CDR3nt: TGTGCCAGCAGGAACGGACTAGCGGGATCGAATGAGCAGTTCTTC

j_gene: TRBJ2-5
d_gene: -
v_gene: TRBV7-2
abundance: many
CDR3aa: CASSSSGTFQETQYF
CDR3nt: TGTGCCAGCAGCTCCTCCGGGACATTCCAAGAGACCCAGTACTTC

j_gene: TRBJ2-4
d_gene: -
v_gene: TRBV12-3/TRBV12-4
abundance: many
CDR3aa: CASSFWVPGQLAKNIQYF
CDR3nt: TGTGCCAGCAGTTTCTGGGTCCCCGGACAACTAGCCAAAAACATTCAGTACTTC

j_gene: TRBJ2-5
d_gene: -
v_gene: TRBV29-1
abundance: -
CDR3aa: CSGISGGETQYF
CDR3nt: TGCAGCGGCATATCGGGCGGGGAGACCCAGTACTTC

j_gene: TRBJ1-3
d_gene: -
v_gene: TRBV27
abundance: -
CDR3aa: CASRGGPSGNTIYF
CDR3nt: TGTGCCAGCAGGGGTGGCCCCTCTGGAAACACCATATATTTT

j_gene: TRBJ2-6
d_gene: -
v_gene: TRBV6-5
abundance: few
CDR3aa: CASSYLTGDSGANVLTF
CDR3nt: TGTGCCAGCAGTTACTTGACAGGAGACTCTGGGGCCAACGTCCTGACTTTC

j_gene: TRBJ2-1
d_gene: TRBD2
v_gene: TRBV7-9
abundance: many
CDR3aa: CASRPPKRGRYNEQFF
CDR3nt: TGTGCCAGCAGACCCCCCAAGCGGGGGCGGTACAATGAGCAGTTCTTC

j_gene: TRBJ1-1
d_gene: -
v_gene: TRBV5-5
abundance: few
CDR3aa: CASSLAFPNTEAFF
CDR3nt: TGTGCCAGCAGCTTGGCCTTTCCCAACACTGAAGCTTTCTTT

j_gene: TRBJ2-3
d_gene: -
v_gene: TRBV7-2
abundance: many
CDR3aa: CASSQPGARTDTQYF
CDR3nt: TGTGCCAGCAGCCAGCCGGGAGCCCGCACAGATACGCAGTATTTT

j_gene: TRBJ1-1
d_gene: TRBD1
v_gene: TRBV5-1
abundance: few
CDR3aa: CASSLRQGTNTEAFF
CDR3nt: TGCGCCAGCAGCTTGAGACAGGGCACTAACACTGAAGCTTTCTTT

j_gene: TRBJ2-1
d_gene: TRBD2
v_gene: TRBV9
abundance: few
CDR3aa: CASSVAGGPPNEQFF
CDR3nt: TGTGCCAGCAGCGTTGCGGGGGGGCCTCCCAATGAGCAGTTCTTC

j_gene: TRBJ2-7
d_gene: TRBD1
v_gene: TRBV20-1
abundance: few
CDR3aa: CSARDGRRGSYEQYF
CDR3nt: TGCAGTGCTAGAGATGGTCGCAGGGGGTCCTACGAGCAGTACTTC

j_gene: TRBJ2-1
d_gene: -
v_gene: TRBV2
abundance: -
CDR3aa: CASRDNLRRNEQFF
CDR3nt: TGTGCCAGCCGTGACAACCTCAGACGCAATGAGCAGTTCTTC